This TCR beta chain derives from a study of radiotherapy plus CTLA-4 blockade in lung cancer (dated 2018 in TCRdb). With regard to the full study: Objective responses occurred in roughly 20% of enrolled patients, and less than 35% achieved disease control. Summary of the overall study and its limitations: Increased serum interferon-beta after radiation, together with early dynamic changes in blood T cell clones, were reported to be the strongest predictors of response. After treatment with radiotherapy and ipilimumab, TCR clones that originated in tumors expanded in peripheral blood.

According to the germline V gene (reference sequence), CDR1 reads MNHEY and CDR2 reads SMNVEV. Counted from cysteine to phenylalanine, this CDR3 has 19 amino acids. Just the 57-base CDR3 DNA is kept, in frame starting at base 1. Trimming costs V 5 bases and J 5 bases, and their ends lie 28 bases apart. With regard to this clone: Its antigen has not been determined. No per-base quality is available; no much larger clone lies one base away.

In this study, focal radiation therapy paired with CTLA-4 blockade (ipilimumab) was tested in patients who had chemo-refractory metastatic non-small-cell lung cancer. The library was generated by the immunoSEQ multiplex PCR assay. The table was pulled from immuneACCESS by TCRdb, which kept in-frame rearrangements only. Such tables lose some clones; where checked, under half of the loss comes from unresolved V genes, and the rest has no known cause. The sample table shows tens of thousands of clones, and around 87% are seen once. Approximately 15% of the sample is taken by the ten largest. Here the chain combines TRBV27 and TRBJ2-1; the D gene remains uncertain. The TCR was taken from a human donor with non-small cell lung cancer that progressed on radiotherapy plus ipilimumab. The sample here was peripheral blood, taken from a patient treated with radiotherapy plus ipilimumab. The CDR3 amino acid sequence is: CASSPARLPWGTLHNEQFF. The DNA reads as follows: TGTGCCAGCAGTCCGGCCCGTCTCCCGTGGGGTACCCTACACAATGAGCAGTTCTTC.